This T cell receptor beta chain was captured by sequencing in a study of T cells after yellow fever vaccination. From the 5' RACE reads, TCRdb called clonotypes with MiXCR, one entry per CDR3 protein. The sample includes over 250,000 distinct CDR3 sequences, roughly 4.3% of them seen just once. The study's findings and limits: The CD4 compartment and the CD8 compartment contained a small share of clonotypes in common.

This clonotype was recorded a few times. Its antigen is as yet unknown. Trimming left V 0 bases short and J 7 bases short, with 11 bases between. From germline, CDR1 is SGHRS and CDR2 YFSETQ. This CDR3 has 14 residues. The sequenced sample was PBMCs, obtained 5 days after the yellow fever booster vaccination. The sequence came from a man aged 18 to 29 who received the YFV17D yellow fever vaccine. This sequence joins TRBV5-1 and TRBJ1-5; TRBD1 is a possible D gene (6 bases). The CDR3 is CASSLEWGRQPQHF. Written as DNA, the CDR3 is TGCGCCAGCAGCTTGGAGTGGGGGCGGCAGCCCCAGCATTTT.